This T cell receptor (beta chain) appears in the sequencing data of a study of T cells in localized non-small cell lung cancer. The assay was immunoSEQ multiplex PCR, and TCRdb's table has in-frame clones only and misses some. The repertoire holds some 30,000 clones, with 78% as singletons. Study observations and caveats: Adjacent uninvolved lung had the highest clonality, suggesting focused antigen responses. Paired adjacent lung recovered a median approximately 57 of the top 100 tumor clones. Heterogeneity cannot be ruled out, as sequencing used one tumor region only.

This clone is a singleton in its sample. Its antigen remains unidentified. Sequenced material: peripheral blood, taken before any cancer treatment. This clonotype was obtained from a male donor aged 60 or over with stage II squamous cell lung carcinoma.

The CDR3 loop is CASSLGIGGHTEAFF. Written as DNA, the CDR3 is TGTGCCAGCAGCTTGGGGATAGGGGGACACACTGAAGCTTTCTTT. The chain is built from TRBV5-4 and TRBJ1-1; weak D call: TRBD1 (6 bases). Trimming took 0 bases from V and 3 from J, leaving 12 bases between them. This CDR3 has 15 residues. The germline V gene encodes CDR1 SGHNT and CDR2 YYREEE (reference sequence).